The clone carrying this T cell receptor (beta chain) was seen only a few times. The data derive from a study of blood T cell repertoires in COVID-19. About the study: The cDNA or gDNA used as material had been derived from T cells, B-cell-depleted T cells, or PBMCs.

The table came from immunoSEQ multiplex PCR; TCRdb's copy has only in-frame clones and leaves some out. Of 400,000 to 550,000 clones in the sample, about 89% were seen once. This CDR3 comprises 14 residues. Germline-derived CDR1 and CDR2 are SGDLS and YYNGEE. Trimming pared 4 bases from V and 6 bases from J, leaving 11 bases between. The chain uses TRBV9 and TRBJ1-6; perhaps TRBD1 as D (5 bases). The sequence was obtained from a woman aged 25 to 39 with acute or convalescent COVID-19. Sequenced sample: peripheral blood. The CDR3 protein is CASSPRQSNSPLHF. The CDR3 bases are TGTGCCAGCAGCCCAAGACAGAGTAATTCACCCCTCCACTTT.